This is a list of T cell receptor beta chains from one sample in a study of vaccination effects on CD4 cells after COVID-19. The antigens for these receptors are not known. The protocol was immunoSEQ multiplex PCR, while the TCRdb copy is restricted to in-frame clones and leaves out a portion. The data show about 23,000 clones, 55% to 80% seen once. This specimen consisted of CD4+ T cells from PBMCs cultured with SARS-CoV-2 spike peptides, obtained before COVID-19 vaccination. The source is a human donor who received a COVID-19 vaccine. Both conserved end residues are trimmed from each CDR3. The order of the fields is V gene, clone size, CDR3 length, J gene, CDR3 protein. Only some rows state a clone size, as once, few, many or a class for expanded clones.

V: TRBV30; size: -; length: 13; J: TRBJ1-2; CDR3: AWSGILPANYGYT
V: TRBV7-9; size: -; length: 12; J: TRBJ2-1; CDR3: ASSFRTAYNEQF
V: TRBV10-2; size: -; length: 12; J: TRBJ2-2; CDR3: ASGVAENTGELF
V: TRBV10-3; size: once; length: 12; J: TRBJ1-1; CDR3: AISETGLDTEAF
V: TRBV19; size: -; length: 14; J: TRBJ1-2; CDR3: ASSIDLQLRVGGYT
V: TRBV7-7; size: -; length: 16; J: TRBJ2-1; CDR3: ASSLGPTGTSVYNEQF
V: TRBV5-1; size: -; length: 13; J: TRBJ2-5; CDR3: ASSHRTGIMETQY
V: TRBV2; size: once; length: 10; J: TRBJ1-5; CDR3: ASSGPGQPQH
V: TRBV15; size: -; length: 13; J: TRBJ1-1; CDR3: ATSPRTGENTEAF
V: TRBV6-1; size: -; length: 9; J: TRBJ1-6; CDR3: ASSERGALH
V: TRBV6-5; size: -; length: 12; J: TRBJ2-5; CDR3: ASSYYGAQETQY
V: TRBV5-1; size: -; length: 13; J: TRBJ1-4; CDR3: ASSLAYSTNEKLF
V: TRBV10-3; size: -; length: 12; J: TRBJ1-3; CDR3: AITQGGRGNTIY
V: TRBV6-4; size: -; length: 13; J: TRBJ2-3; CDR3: ASSEETSGTDTQY
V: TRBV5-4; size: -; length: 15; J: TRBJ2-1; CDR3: ASSLGRAGAGIGEQF
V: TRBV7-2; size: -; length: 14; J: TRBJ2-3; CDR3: ASSLGTRGLADTQY
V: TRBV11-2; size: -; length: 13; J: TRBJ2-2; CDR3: ASSLGTSYTGELF
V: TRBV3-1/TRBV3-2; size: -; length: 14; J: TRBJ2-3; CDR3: ASSLWGTGDTDTQY
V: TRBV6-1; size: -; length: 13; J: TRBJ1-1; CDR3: ASSEATGGVIEAF
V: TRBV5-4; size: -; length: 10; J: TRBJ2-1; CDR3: ASRWDSNEQF
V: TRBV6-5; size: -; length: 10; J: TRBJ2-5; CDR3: ASSYSAGVPY
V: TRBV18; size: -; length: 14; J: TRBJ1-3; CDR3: ASSPLTGDVGNTIY
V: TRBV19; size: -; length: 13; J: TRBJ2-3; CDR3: ASSKDRLSTDTQY